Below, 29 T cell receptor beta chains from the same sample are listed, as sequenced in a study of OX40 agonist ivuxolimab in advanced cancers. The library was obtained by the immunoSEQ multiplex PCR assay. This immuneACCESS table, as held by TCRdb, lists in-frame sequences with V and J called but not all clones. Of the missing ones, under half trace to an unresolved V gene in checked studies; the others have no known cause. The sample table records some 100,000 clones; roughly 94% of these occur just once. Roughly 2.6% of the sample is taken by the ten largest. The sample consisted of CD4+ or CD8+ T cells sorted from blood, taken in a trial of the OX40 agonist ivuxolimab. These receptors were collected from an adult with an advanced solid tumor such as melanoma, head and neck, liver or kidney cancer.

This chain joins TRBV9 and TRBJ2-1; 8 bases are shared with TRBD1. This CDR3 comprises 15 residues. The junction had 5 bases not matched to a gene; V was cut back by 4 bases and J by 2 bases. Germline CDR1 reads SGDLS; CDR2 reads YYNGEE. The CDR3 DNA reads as TGTGCCAGCAGCCGCCTGGGACAGGCCTACAATGAGCAGTTCTTC. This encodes CASSRLGQAYNEQFF.

CDR3 nucleotide sequence: TGTGCCAGCAGCGACACAGGACAGGGGGCCCACGAGCAGTACTTC. Protein sequence: CASSDTGQGAHEQYF. This chain connects TRBV6-6 to TRBJ2-7; 11 nucleotides match TRBD1. The CDR3 loop spans 15 amino acids. V was pared by 6 bases and J by 5 bases, with 9 bases of the junction left unmatched. CDR1 and CDR2 from the germline V gene are MNHNY and SVGAGI (reference sequence).

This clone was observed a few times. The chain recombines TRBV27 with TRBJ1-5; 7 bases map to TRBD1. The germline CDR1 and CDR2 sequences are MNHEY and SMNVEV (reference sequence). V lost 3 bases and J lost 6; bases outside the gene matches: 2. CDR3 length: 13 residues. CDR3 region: CASSLRDSQPQHF. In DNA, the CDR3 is TGTGCCAGCAGTTTGCGGGACAGTCAGCCCCAGCATTTT.

The CDR3 region is CASSSWGDTQYF. The CDR3 DNA follows: TGTGCCAGCAGCTCGTGGGGGGATACGCAGTATTTT. The chain couples TRBV7-6 to TRBJ2-3; either TRBD1 or TRBD2 may supply D (5 bases each). This CDR3 spans 12 amino acids. Trimming cost V 4 bases and J 6 bases, with 8 bases left between them. CDR1 and CDR2 from the germline V gene are SGHVS and FNYEAQ.

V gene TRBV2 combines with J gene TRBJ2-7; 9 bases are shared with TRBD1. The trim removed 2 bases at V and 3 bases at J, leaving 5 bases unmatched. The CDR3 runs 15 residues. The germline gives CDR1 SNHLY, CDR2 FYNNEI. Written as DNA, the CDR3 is TGTGCCAGCAGTGAATTTCTGGACAGGGGCTACGAGCAGTACTTC. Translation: CASSEFLDRGYEQYF.

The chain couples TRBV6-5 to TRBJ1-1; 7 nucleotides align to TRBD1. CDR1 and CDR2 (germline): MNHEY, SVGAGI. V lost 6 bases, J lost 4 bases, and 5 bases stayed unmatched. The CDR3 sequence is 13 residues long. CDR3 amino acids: CASRQSGGTEAFF. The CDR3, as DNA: TGTGCCAGCAGACAATCAGGGGGCACTGAAGCTTTCTTT.

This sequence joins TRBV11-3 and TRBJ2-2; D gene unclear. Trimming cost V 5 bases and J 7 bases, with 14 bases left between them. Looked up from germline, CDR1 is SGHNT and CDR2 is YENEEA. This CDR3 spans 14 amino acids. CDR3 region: CASSVNNRGGELFF. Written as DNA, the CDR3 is TGTGCCAGCAGCGTAAACAACAGAGGCGGGGAGCTGTTTTTT. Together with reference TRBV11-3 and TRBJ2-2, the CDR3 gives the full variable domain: EAGVVQSPRYKIIEKKQPVAFWCNPISGHNTLYWYLQNLGQGPELLIRYENEEAVDDSQLPKDRFSAERLKGVDSTLKIQPAELGDSAVYLCASSVNNRGGELFFGEGSRLTVL.

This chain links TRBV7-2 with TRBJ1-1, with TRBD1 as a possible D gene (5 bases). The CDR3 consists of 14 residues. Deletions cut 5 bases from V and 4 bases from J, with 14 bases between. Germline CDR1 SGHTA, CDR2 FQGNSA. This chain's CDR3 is CASSPRERGTEAFF. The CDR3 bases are TGTGCCAGCAGCCCCAGGGAAAGGGGCACTGAAGCTTTCTTT.

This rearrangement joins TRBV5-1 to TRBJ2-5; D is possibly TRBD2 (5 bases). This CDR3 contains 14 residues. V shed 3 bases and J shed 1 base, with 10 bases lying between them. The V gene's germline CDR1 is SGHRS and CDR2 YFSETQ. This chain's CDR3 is CASSWTDFQETQYF. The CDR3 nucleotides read TGCGCCAGCAGCTGGACTGACTTCCAAGAGACCCAGTACTTC.

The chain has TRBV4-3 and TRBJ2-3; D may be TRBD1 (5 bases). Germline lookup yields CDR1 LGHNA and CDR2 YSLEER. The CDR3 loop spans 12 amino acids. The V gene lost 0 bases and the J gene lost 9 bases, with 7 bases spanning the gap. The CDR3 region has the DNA TGCGCCAGCAGCCAAGATGGGGCCACGCAGTATTTT. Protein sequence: CASSQDGATQYF.

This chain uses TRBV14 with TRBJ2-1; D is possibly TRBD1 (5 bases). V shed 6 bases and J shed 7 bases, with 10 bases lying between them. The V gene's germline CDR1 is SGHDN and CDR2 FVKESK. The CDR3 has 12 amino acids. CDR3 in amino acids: CASSLGLNEQFF. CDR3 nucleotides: TGTGCCAGCAGTCTGGGGCTAAATGAGCAGTTCTTC.

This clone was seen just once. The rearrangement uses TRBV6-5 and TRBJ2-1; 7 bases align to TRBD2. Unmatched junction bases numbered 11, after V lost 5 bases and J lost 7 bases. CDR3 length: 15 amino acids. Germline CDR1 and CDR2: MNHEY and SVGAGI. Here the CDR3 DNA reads TGTGCCAGCAGTACCGGACTAGGCAAGGGAAATGAGCAGTTCTTC. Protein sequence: CASSTGLGKGNEQFF.

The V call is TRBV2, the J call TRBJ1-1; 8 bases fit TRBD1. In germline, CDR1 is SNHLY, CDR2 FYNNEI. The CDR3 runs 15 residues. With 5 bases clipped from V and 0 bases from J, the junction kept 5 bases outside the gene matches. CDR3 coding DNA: TGTGCCAGCAGTTCCGGACAGGGACTGAACACTGAAGCTTTCTTT. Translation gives CASSSGQGLNTEAFF.

The CDR3 region has the DNA TGTGCCAGCAGTGAGACAGGGGGAAATCAGCCCCAGCATTTT. The encoded protein is CASSETGGNQPQHF. The chain is built from TRBV6-5 and TRBJ1-5; 9 bases match TRBD1. With V trimmed by 5 bases and J by 4 bases, 3 bases remained unmatched. Germline CDR1 and CDR2: MNHEY and SVGAGI. This CDR3 has 14 residues.

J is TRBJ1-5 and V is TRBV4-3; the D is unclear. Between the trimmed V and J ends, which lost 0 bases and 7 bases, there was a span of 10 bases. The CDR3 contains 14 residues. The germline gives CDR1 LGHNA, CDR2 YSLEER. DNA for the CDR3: TGCGCCAGCAGCCAAGAAGATTCCGCCCAGCCCCAGCATTTT. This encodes CASSQEDSAQPQHF.

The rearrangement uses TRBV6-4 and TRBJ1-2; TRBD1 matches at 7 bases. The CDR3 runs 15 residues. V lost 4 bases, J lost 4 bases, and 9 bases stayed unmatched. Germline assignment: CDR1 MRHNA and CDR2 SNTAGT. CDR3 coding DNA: TGTGCCAGCAGTGTCACAGGGGACAGTTCCTATGGCTACACCTTC. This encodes CASSVTGDSSYGYTF.

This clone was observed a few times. As DNA, the CDR3 is TGTGCCAGCAAGACAGGGGAAGGCACTGAAGCTTTCTTT. Translating gives CASKTGEGTEAFF. The chain is built from TRBV6-5 and TRBJ1-1, with 8 nucleotides matching TRBD1. The germline V gene encodes CDR1 MNHEY and CDR2 SVGAGI. The CDR3 runs to 13 residues. Trimming took 7 bases from V and 4 from J; bases not matched to a gene: 5.

The CDR3: CASSIAGAVTNEKLFF. CDR3 sequence (DNA): TGTGCCAGTAGTATAGCAGGGGCTGTTACTAATGAAAAACTGTTTTTT. V and J are TRBV19 and TRBJ1-4, with D possibly TRBD1 on 6 matching bases. CDR1 is LNHDA, CDR2 SQIVND, per germline (reference sequence). Trimming left V 1 base short and J 2 bases short, with 11 bases between. The CDR3 loop spans 16 amino acids.

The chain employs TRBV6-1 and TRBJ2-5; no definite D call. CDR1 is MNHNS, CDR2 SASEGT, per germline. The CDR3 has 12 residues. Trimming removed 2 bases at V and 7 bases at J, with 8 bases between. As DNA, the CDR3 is TGTGCCAGCAGTGAACGCGCAGGGACCCAGTACTTC. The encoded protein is CASSERAGTQYF.

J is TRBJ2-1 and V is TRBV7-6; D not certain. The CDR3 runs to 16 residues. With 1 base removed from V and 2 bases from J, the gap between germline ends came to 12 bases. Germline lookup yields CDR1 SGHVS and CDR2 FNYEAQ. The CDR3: CASSLDWPDPYNEQFF. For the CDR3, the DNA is TGTGCCAGCAGCTTAGACTGGCCTGACCCCTACAATGAGCAGTTCTTC.

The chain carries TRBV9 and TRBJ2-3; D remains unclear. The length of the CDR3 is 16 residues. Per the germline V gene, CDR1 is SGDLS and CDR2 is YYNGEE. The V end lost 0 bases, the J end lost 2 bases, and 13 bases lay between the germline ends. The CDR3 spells CASSVAGQASTDTQYF. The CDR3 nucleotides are TGTGCCAGCAGCGTAGCTGGGCAGGCATCCACAGATACGCAGTATTTT.

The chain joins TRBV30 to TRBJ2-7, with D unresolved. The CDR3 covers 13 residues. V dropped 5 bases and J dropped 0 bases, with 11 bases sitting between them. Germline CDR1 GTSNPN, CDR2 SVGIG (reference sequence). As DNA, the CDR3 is TGTGCCTGGGAACCAGGCAGCTCCTACGAGCAGTACTTC. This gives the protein CAWEPGSSYEQYF.

The CDR3 nucleotides read TGCGCCAGCAGCCGCGAGCGGGGGGCCACCGGGGAGCTGTTTTTT. It is translated as CASSRERGATGELFF. The V and J genes are TRBV4-3 and TRBJ2-2, with 9 positions matching TRBD2. Germline trimming cut 4 bases from V and 4 bases from J; bases unmatched to any gene: 4. The CDR3 length is 15 residues. The germline V gene encodes CDR1 LGHNA and CDR2 YSLEER.

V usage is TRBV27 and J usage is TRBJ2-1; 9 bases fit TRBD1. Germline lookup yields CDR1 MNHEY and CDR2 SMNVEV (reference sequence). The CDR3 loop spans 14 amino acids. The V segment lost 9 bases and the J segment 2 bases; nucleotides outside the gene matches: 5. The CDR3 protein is CASTGQGPYNEQFF. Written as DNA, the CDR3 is TGTGCCAGTACCGGACAGGGGCCCTACAATGAGCAGTTCTTC.

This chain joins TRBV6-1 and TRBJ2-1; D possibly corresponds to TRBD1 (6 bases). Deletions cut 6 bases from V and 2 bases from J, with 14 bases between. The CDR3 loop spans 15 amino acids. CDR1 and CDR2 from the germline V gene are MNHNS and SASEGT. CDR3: CASSKQGGAYNEQFF. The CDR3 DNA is TGTGCCAGCAGCAAACAGGGTGGGGCCTACAATGAGCAGTTCTTC.

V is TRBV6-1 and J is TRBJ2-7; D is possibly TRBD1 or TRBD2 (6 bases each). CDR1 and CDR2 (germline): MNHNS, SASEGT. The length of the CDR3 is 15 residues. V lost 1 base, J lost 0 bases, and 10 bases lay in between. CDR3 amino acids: CASSEGGGTSYEQYF. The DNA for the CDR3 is TGTGCCAGCAGTGAAGGAGGGGGGACCTCCTACGAGCAGTACTTC.

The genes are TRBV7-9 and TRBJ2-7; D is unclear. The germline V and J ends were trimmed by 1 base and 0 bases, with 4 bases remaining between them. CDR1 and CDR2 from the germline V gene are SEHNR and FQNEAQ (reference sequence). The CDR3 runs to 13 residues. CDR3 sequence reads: CASSLESSYEQYF. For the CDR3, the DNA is TGTGCCAGCAGCTTAGAAAGCTCCTACGAGCAGTACTTC.

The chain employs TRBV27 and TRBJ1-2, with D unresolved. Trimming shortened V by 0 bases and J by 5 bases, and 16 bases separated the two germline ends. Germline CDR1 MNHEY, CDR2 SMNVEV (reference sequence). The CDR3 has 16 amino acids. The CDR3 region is CASSLSTPALFYGYTF. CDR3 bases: TGTGCCAGCAGTTTATCGACCCCCGCACTGTTTTATGGCTACACCTTC.

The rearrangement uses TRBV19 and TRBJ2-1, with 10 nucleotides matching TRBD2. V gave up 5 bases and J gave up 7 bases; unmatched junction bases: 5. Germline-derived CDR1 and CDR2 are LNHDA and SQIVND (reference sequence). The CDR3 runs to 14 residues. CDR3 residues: CASSLGTSANEQFF. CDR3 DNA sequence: TGTGCCAGTAGTTTAGGGACTAGCGCGAATGAGCAGTTCTTC.